This T cell receptor beta chain was found in a study of cytomegalovirus exposure and HLA in healthy donors. Both 60 Vbeta primers and 13 Jbeta primers went into the PCR. TCRdb's table, derived via immunoSEQ multiplex PCR, lists solely in-frame clones and lacks some. Among approximately 79,000 clones listed, under 80% were seen once. The germline CDR1 and CDR2 sequences are SNHLY and FYNNEI. The CDR3 extends over 14 amino acids. Whole-study results and caveats: Cytomegalovirus-associated status was assigned to about 180 TCR beta chains. Earlier analysis found most TCR beta V segments productive about 87% or about 30% of the time.

A remark on this clone: Its target is not known. The junction shows a germline mismatch at one end, possibly a read error. Other DNA variants within this sample encode the same CDR3.

The rearrangement uses TRBV2 and TRBJ1-5; unclear D gene. Sequenced input: PBMCs. This clonotype was obtained from a man in his forties or fifties in good health and CMV-seropositive. The CDR3 nucleotides read TGTGCTAGCAGTGATGGGCCGTTTAATCAGCCCCAGCATTTT. It codes for CASSDGPFNQPQHF. Drawing the rest from reference TRBV2 and TRBJ1-5, the complete variable domain is EPEVTQTPSHQVTQMGQEVILRCVPISNHLYFYWYRQILGQKVEFLVSFYNNEISEKSEIFDDQFSVERPDGSNFTLKIRSTKLEDSAMYFCASSDGPFNQPQHFGDGTRLSIL.